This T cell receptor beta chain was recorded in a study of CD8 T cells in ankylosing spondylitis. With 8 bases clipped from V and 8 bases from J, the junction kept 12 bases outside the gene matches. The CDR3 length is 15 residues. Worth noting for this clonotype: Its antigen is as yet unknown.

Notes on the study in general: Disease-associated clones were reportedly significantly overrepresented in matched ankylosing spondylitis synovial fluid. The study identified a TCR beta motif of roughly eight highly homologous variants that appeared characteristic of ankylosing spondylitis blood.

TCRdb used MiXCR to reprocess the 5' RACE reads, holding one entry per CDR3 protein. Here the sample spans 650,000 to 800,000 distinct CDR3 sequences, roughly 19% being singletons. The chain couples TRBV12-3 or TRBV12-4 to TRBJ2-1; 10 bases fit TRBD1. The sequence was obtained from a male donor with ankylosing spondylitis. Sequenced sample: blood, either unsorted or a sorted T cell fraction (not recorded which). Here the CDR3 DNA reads TGTGCCAGCCCCCCCGCGGGACAGGGGTTGGATGAGCAGTTCTTC. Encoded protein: CASPPAGQGLDEQFF.